Below, one T cell receptor (beta chain) is given with its context. This table comes from immunoSEQ multiplex PCR, and its TCRdb copy is limited to in-frame clones, with some not included. The table has 200,000 to 250,000 clones, around 92% seen once. The data were taken from a study of blood T cell repertoires in COVID-19. Study-wide background: Samples representing acute and convalescent COVID-19 were sourced from the United States, Italy and Spain. T cells, B-cell-depleted T cells, or PBMCs provided the cDNA or gDNA that served as material.

Germline CDR1 reads MNHEY; CDR2 reads SVGAGI. This CDR3 has 14 residues. With V trimmed by 5 bases and J by 5 bases, 6 bases remained unmatched. The origin of this receptor is a man aged 25 to 40 with acute or convalescent COVID-19. The chain employs TRBV6-5 and TRBJ1-5, with 7 bases that match TRBD1. The sample consisted of peripheral blood. The CDR3 protein is CASSRDSPYQPQHF. CDR3 DNA: TGTGCCAGCAGTCGGGACAGTCCTTATCAGCCCCAGCATTTT.